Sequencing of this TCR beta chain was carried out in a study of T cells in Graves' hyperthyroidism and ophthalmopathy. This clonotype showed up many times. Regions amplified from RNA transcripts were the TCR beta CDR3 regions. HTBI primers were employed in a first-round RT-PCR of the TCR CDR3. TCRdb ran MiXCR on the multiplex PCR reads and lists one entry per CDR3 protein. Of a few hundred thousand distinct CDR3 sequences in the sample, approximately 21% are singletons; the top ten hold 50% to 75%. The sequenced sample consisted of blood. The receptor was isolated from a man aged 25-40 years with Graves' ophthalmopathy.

CDR3: CASSTAYSNQPQHF. The DNA for the CDR3 is TGTGCCAGCAGTACAGCGTATAGCAATCAGCCCCAGCATTTT. The V gene is TRBV2, the J gene TRBJ1-5; the D is unclear. The germline V gene has CDR1 SNHLY and CDR2 FYNNEI. The length of the CDR3 is 14 residues. The germline V and J ends were trimmed by 5 bases and 0 bases, with 8 bases remaining between them.